This T cell receptor beta chain was captured in a study of vaccination and CD4 T cells after COVID-19 (dated by TCRdb to 2021 to 2024). Study-level background: SARS-CoV-2 positivity had been established in the convalescent patients by nasal swab PCR, and mild disease was recorded in about 9 of these patients and severe disease in one. Post-COVID blood samples were collected from convalescent patients a median of around 100 days after diagnosis, with a range of about 30 to 161 days. The time from the second vaccine dose to post-vaccine blood sampling had a median of around 72 days and ranged from about 14 to 250 days. The spike-specific CD4+ TCR repertoire was compared before and after mRNA vaccination in approximately ten COVID-19 convalescent patients and a few infection-naive healthy vaccine recipients. Each participant got two doses of either the Pfizer-BioNTech BNT162b2 vaccine (n=8) or the Moderna mRNA-1273 vaccine (n=2). In the convalescent cohort there were six males and four females, among whom were two Hispanic individuals, seven Caucasians, two Asians and one multiracial person. Results and caveats for the whole study, not just this receptor: Among the post-vaccine SARS-CoV-2-reactive clones in convalescent patients, a median 86.3% showed up only after vaccination, which suggests vaccine-specific priming. Relatively few convalescent patients were included in the study, and early timepoints after natural infection were not analyzed. The median number of SARS-CoV-2-reactive clonotypes rose from 21 after infection to some 37 after vaccination, but the change was not significant. Of the vaccine-specific clones found in convalescent patients, nearly all (304 of 307) were mono-reactive for SARS-CoV-2 spike instead of being cross-reactive with common cold coronaviruses.

To prepare the library, PCR was applied. The sequencer listed for this sample is Illumina iSeq 100. The authors' analysis ran thus. Non-productive sequences were removed, and CDR3s not starting with C, not ending with F or W, or shorter than 7 amino acids were discarded. Levenshtein distances (stringdist) and unrooted phylogenetic trees (ape) in R version 3.6.1 were used to assess CDR3 homology. TCRdb reworked the public reads: Q25 trimming with fastp, MiXCR clone assembly, productive beta chains retained. Rows merge per CDR3 protein into single entries with the most common DNA and genes. TCRdb, rather than the study authors, made the V and J calls. Recorded for this sample are about 19,000 distinct CDR3 sequences; 60% of them occurred a single time. Roughly 1.1% of the sample is in the top ten clones. As encoded in the germline V gene (reference sequence), CDR1 is DFQATT while CDR2 is SNEGSKA. For this chain, trimming is 7 bases at the V end and 2 bases at the J end, and the number of junction bases without a gene match is 5. The cysteine opens and the phenylalanine closes a CDR3 of 13 amino acids. The retained sequence is limited to the CDR3, 39 bases, with the frame set at the first base.

Concerning this clonotype: Its specific antigen is unknown. Base qualities are missing; no much larger clone stands one base away.

The positive SARS-CoV-2 PCR tests of the convalescent patients were dated from March to December 2020, before the Alpha, Beta and Delta variants emerged in the United States. Ficoll-Paque Plus gradient centrifugation was used to isolate PBMCs from whole blood, and the isolated PBMCs were then either used fresh or cryopreserved at -140C. The chain uses TRBV20-1 and TRBJ2-5, with 9 bases in between that match TRBD2. The specimen was CD4+ T cells from blood, collected after SARS-CoV-2 vaccination. This sequence was found in a human donor who had recovered from COVID-19. The CDR3 protein sequence reads: CSVSGRGQETQYF. The DNA sequence is given as TGCAGTGTTAGCGGGAGAGGGCAAGAGACCCAGTACTTC.